This T cell receptor (beta chain) was sequenced during a study of shared clonotypes between healthy human individuals. Study-wide findings and caveats: Genetic and exposure-history diversity was limited by the small donor number.

This clone has only one observation. Its specificity is unknown. A read error is the likely source, as a far larger clone sits one nucleotide away. The CDR3 consists of 14 residues. The V segment lost 4 bases and the J segment 1 base; nucleotides outside the gene matches: 1. Germline assignment: CDR1 LGHNA and CDR2 YNFKEQ. Spread over ten immunoSEQ deep assay plates, unsorted PBMC DNA underwent sequencing. TCRdb's table, derived via immunoSEQ multiplex PCR, lists solely in-frame clones and lacks some. The sample carries around 500,000 clones, 70% to 80% recorded once. Sequenced: PBMCs. The chain combines TRBV4-2 with TRBJ1-5, with 7 bases that match TRBD1. This sequence was found in a woman between 40 and 55 years old in good health. Some clones in this sample may be carry-over from other donors' samples. The CDR3 spells CASSPGQSNQPQHF. Here the CDR3 DNA reads TGTGCCAGCAGCCCGGGACAGAGCAATCAGCCCCAGCATTTT.